The T cell receptor (beta chain) under discussion was sequenced for a study of control samples from healthy donors and cancer patients. Per germline, CDR1 SGHTS and CDR2 YDEGEE. V was trimmed by 0 bases and J by 6 bases, leaving 12 bases between them. There are 14 residues in the CDR3. Generated by immunoSEQ multiplex PCR, the TCRdb table keeps only in-frame clones and is missing some. The sample lists about 120,000 clones, over 90% occurring once. Sequenced sample: blood. The chain carries TRBV5-8 and TRBJ1-1; no definite D call. This clonotype was sampled from a man in his thirties or forties in good health. CDR3 nucleotides: TGTGCCAGCAGCTTGGAGGCGGCTATGTCTGAAGCTTTCTTT. The encoded protein is CASSLEAAMSEAFF.